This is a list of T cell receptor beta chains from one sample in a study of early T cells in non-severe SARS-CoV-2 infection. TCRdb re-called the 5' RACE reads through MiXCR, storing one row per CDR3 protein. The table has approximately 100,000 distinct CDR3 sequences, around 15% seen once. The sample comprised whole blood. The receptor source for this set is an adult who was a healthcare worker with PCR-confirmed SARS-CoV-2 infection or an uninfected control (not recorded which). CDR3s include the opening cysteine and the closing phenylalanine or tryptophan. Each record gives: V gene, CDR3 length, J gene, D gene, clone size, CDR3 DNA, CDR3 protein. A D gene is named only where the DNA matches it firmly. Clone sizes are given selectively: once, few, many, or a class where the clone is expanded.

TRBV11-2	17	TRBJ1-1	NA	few	TGTGCCAGCAGCTTAAGAGTCCAGACTCCCCCTCGGGCTGAAGCTTTCTTT	CASSLRVQTPPRAEAFF
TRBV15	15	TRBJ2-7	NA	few	TGTGCCACCAGCAGACTTAGCCTCTCAGCCTTTGAGCAGTACTTC	CATSRLSLSAFEQYF
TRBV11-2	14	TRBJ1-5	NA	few	TGTGCCAGCAGCGCGGGGCCCTTAATTCAGCCCCAGCATTTT	CASSAGPLIQPQHF
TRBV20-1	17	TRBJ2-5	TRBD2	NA	TGCAGTGCTAGCTTGGGGCTAGCGGGGGCGCACCAAGAGACCCAGTACTTC	CSASLGLAGAHQETQYF
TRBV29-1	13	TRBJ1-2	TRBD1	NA	TGCAGCGTTTCTTCGACAGGGGACTATGGCTACACCTTC	CSVSSTGDYGYTF
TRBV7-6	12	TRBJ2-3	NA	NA	TGTGCCAGCAGCCCCAGCGGAGATACGCAGTATTTT	CASSPSGDTQYF
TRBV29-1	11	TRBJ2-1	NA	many	TGCAGCGCCGTGGACAGCAATGAGCAGTTCTTC	CSAVDSNEQFF
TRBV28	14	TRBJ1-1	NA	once	TGTGCCAGCAGTTTAATGGGAAGCGCCACTGAAGCTTTCTTT	CASSLMGSATEAFF
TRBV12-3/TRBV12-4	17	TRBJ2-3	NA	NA	TGTGCCAGCAGTCTCGGGGATTGGCTAGCAAACACAGATACGCAGTATTTT	CASSLGDWLANTDTQYF
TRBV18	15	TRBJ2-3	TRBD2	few	TGTGCCAGCTCACCATCCGGCGGGGGGGCAGATACGCAGTATTTT	CASSPSGGGADTQYF
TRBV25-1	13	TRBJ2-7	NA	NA	TGTGCCAGCAGTGAACCCGCATTCTACGAGCAGTACTTC	CASSEPAFYEQYF
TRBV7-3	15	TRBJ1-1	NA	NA	TGTGCCAGCAGCCCCAGCCCATTGGTGAACACTGAAGCTTTCTTT	CASSPSPLVNTEAFF
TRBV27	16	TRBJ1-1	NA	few	TGTGCCAGCAGCTTCTCGACTGACCATAGAAGCACTGAAGCTTTCTTT	CASSFSTDHRSTEAFF
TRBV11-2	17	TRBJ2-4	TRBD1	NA	TGTGCCAGCAGCTCGGGACAGGGGAATAGGGCCAAAAACATTCAGTACTTC	CASSSGQGNRAKNIQYF
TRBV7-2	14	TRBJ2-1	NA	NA	TGTGCCAGCAGCCCCGGAGATCCCTACAATGAGCAGTTCTTC	CASSPGDPYNEQFF
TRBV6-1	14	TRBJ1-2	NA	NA	TGTGCCAGCAGTCAGGGGTTGAGTGACTATGGCTACACCTTC	CASSQGLSDYGYTF
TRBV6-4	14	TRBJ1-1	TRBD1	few	TGTGCCAGCAGTACGGACAGGGGGAACACTGAAGCTTTCTTT	CASSTDRGNTEAFF
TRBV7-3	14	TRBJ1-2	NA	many	TGTGCCAGCAGCTTGGAGGGTTCTAACTATGGCTACACCTTC	CASSLEGSNYGYTF
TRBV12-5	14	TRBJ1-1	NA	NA	TGTGCTAGTGGTTTACATGCGATGAACACTGAAGCTTTCTTT	CASGLHAMNTEAFF
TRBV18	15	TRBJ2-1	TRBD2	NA	TGTGCCAGCTCACGCGGGGGGGCCGGGAACAATGAGCAGTTCTTC	CASSRGGAGNNEQFF
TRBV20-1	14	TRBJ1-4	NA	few	TGCAGTGCTAGAACCGACAACCCCAATGAAAAACTGTTTTTT	CSARTDNPNEKLFF
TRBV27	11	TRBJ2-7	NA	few	TGTGCCAGCAGTGGGTGGGGGGAGCAGTACTTC	CASSGWGEQYF
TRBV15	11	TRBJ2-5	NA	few	TGTGCCACCAGCACGAGACAGACCCAGTACTTC	CATSTRQTQYF
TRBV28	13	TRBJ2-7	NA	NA	TGTGCCAGCATCGCACAGGCAACCTACGAGCAGTACTTC	CASIAQATYEQYF
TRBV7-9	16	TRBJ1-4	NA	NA	TGTGCCAGCAGCTCGAGAACGGACCCCATGAATGAAAAACTGTTTTTT	CASSSRTDPMNEKLFF
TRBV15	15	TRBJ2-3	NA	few	TGTGCCACCAGCAGAGATCAGGGACTCACAGATACGCAGTATTTT	CATSRDQGLTDTQYF
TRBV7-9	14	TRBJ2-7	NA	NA	TGTGCCAGCAGCTTAGCAGGACCAGGCTACGAGCAGTACTTC	CASSLAGPGYEQYF
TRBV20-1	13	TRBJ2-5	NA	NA	TGCAGTGCCCGAGGGGGGGGAGAAGAGACCCAGTACTTC	CSARGGGEETQYF
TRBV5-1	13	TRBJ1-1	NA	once	TGCGCCAGCAGCTTGGAGAAGGGGGCTGAAGCTTTCTTT	CASSLEKGAEAFF
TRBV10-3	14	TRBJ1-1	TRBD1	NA	TGTGCCATCAATGGAGGGGGCGCGGACACTGAAGCTTTCTTT	CAINGGGADTEAFF
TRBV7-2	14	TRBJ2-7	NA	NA	TGTGCCAGCAGCCCACAAGCGGTCTCCTACGAGCAGTACTTC	CASSPQAVSYEQYF
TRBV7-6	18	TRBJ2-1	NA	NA	TGTGCCAGCAGCCAGAGCTTGAATTTCCCCAGCACTTACAATGAGCAGTTCTTC	CASSQSLNFPSTYNEQFF
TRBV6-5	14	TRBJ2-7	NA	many	TGTGCCAGCAGTTATTCCCAGGGTCCCTACGAGCAGTACTTC	CASSYSQGPYEQYF
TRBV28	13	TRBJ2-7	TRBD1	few	TGTGCCAGCAGACGTCAGGGGGCGCAGGCGCAGTACTTC	CASRRQGAQAQYF
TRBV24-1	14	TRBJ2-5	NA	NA	TGTGCCACCAGTGATTTAGTCGTGACTGTGGGCCAGTACTTC	CATSDLVVTVGQYF
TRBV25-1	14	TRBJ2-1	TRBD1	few	TGTGCCAGCTCTTTGACCGGGACAGGGCCCGGGGAGTTCTTC	CASSLTGTGPGEFF
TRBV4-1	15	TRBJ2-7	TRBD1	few	TGCGCCAGCAGCCCTTGGACAGGATCGGACTACGAGCAGTACTTC	CASSPWTGSDYEQYF
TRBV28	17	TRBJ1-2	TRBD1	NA	TGTGCCAGCAGTACCTACGGGACAGGGGTGAAGGATGATGGCTACACCTTC	CASSTYGTGVKDDGYTF
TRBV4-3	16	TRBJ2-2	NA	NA	TGCGCCAGCAGCCAAGACCTCAACCCGGTGACCGGGGAGCTGTTTTTT	CASSQDLNPVTGELFF
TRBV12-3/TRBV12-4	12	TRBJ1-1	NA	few	TGTGCCAGCAGTAAGACAGCCCAGGGGGCTTTCTTT	CASSKTAQGAFF
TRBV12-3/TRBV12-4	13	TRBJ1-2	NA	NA	TGTGCCAGCAGTTTCTCGGCTACTTATGGCTACACCTTC	CASSFSATYGYTF
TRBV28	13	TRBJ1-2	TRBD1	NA	TGTGCCAGCAGCCCGGGACAGGGTGATGGCTACACCTTC	CASSPGQGDGYTF
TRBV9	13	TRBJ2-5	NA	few	TGTGCCAGCAGCCTCGCCAGCCAAGAGACCCAGTACTTC	CASSLASQETQYF
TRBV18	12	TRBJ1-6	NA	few	TGTGCCAGCTCACCTGGGAATTCACCCCTCCACTTT	CASSPGNSPLHF
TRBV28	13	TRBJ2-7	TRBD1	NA	TGTGCCAGCAGTTTGTACAGGGGGCGCGAGCAGTACTTC	CASSLYRGREQYF
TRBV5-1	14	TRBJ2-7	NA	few	TGCGCCAGCAGCTCGGGACGGATTTCCTACGAGCAGTACTTC	CASSSGRISYEQYF
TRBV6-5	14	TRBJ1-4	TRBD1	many	TGTGCCAGCAGTTTCAGGAGGGGGCAGGAAAAACTGTTTTTT	CASSFRRGQEKLFF